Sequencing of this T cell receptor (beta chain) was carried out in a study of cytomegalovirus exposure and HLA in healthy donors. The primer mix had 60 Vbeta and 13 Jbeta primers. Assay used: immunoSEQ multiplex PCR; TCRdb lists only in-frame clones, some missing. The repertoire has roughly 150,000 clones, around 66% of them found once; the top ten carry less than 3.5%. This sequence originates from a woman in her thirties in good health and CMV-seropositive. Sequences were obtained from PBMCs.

CDR3 sequence: CASSLPPGQGLSGEKLFF. As DNA, the CDR3 is TGTGCCAGCAGCTTGCCACCGGGACAGGGGCTGAGTGGTGAAAAACTGTTTTTT. V is TRBV7-8 and J is TRBJ1-4; 10 bases line up with TRBD1. V was pared by 3 bases and J by 7 bases, with 14 bases of the junction left unmatched. The CDR3 has 18 amino acids. CDR1 SGHVS and CDR2 FQNEAQ come from the germline V gene.